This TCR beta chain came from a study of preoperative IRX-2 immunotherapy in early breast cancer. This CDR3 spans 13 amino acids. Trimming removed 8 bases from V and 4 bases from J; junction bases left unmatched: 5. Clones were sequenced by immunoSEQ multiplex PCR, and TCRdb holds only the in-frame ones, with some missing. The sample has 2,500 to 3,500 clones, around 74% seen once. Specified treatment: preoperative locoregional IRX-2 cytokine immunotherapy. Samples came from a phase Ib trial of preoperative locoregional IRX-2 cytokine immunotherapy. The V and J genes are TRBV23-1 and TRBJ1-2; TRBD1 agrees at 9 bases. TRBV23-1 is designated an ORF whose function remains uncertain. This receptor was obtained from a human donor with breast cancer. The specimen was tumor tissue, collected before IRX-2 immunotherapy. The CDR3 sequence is CASWGQGGYGYTF. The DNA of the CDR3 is TGCGCCAGCTGGGGACAGGGTGGCTATGGCTACACCTTC.